This is a list of T cell receptor beta chains from one sample in a study of blood T cell repertoires in COVID-19. Sequencing used immunoSEQ multiplex PCR; TCRdb keeps in-frame clones, though not all of them. The sample carries about 160,000 clones, just over 90% recorded once. Sequencing was done on a sample of peripheral blood. These receptor sequences come from a woman aged 55-75 years with COVID-19, enrolled during active disease. The CDR3 runs from the conserved cysteine through the conserved F or W. The D gene is left open where the match is weak. For some rows the clone size is stated as once, few or many, or as a class when expanded; others skip it.

j_gene: TRBJ2-7
v_gene: TRBV5-1
abundance: NA
d_gene: NA
CDR3aa: CASSLGHRDSYEQYF
CDR3nt: TGCGCCAGCAGCTTGGGGCACAGGGACTCCTACGAGCAGTACTTC

j_gene: TRBJ2-7
v_gene: TRBV6-2/TRBV6-3
abundance: NA
d_gene: TRBD1
CDR3aa: CASSYSRFGTGVYEQYF
CDR3nt: TGTGCCAGCAGTTACTCGAGATTTGGGACAGGGGTGTACGAGCAGTACTTC

j_gene: TRBJ1-2
v_gene: TRBV7-2
abundance: NA
d_gene: NA
CDR3aa: CASSPYGEAYGYTF
CDR3nt: TGTGCCAGCAGCCCCTATGGGGAGGCCTATGGCTACACCTTC

j_gene: TRBJ1-2
v_gene: TRBV10-3
abundance: NA
d_gene: NA
CDR3aa: CAISEATGRPSGYTF
CDR3nt: TGTGCCATCAGTGAGGCCACAGGGAGACCCAGTGGCTACACCTTC

j_gene: TRBJ2-2
v_gene: TRBV6-5
abundance: NA
d_gene: TRBD1
CDR3aa: CASSLSTGASTGELFF
CDR3nt: TGTGCCAGCAGTTTATCGACAGGGGCGAGCACCGGGGAGCTGTTTTTT

j_gene: TRBJ1-1
v_gene: TRBV5-4
abundance: once
d_gene: NA
CDR3aa: CASSSTAYGNTEAFF
CDR3nt: TGTGCCAGCAGCTCAACAGCCTATGGGAACACTGAAGCTTTCTTT

j_gene: TRBJ1-5
v_gene: TRBV19
abundance: NA
d_gene: NA
CDR3aa: CASTRGQGPNQPQHF
CDR3nt: TGTGCCAGTACCCGTGGGCAGGGGCCTAACCAGCCCCAGCATTTT

j_gene: TRBJ2-1
v_gene: TRBV19
abundance: NA
d_gene: NA
CDR3aa: CASSTGGNEQFF
CDR3nt: TGTGCCAGTAGTACAGGAGGAAATGAGCAGTTCTTC

j_gene: TRBJ1-6
v_gene: TRBV4-3
abundance: NA
d_gene: NA
CDR3aa: CASSLTQASSYNSPLHF
CDR3nt: TGCGCCAGCAGCCTTACACAGGCGAGCTCCTATAATTCACCCCTCCACTTT

j_gene: TRBJ1-6
v_gene: TRBV7-2
abundance: NA
d_gene: TRBD1
CDR3aa: CASRSTGGPYNSPLHF
CDR3nt: TGTGCCAGCAGAAGTACAGGGGGCCCCTATAATTCACCCCTCCACTTT

j_gene: TRBJ2-1
v_gene: TRBV29-1
abundance: NA
d_gene: TRBD2
CDR3aa: CSERTSGGAYEQFF
CDR3nt: TGCAGCGAAAGGACTAGCGGGGGGGCCTATGAGCAGTTCTTC

j_gene: TRBJ1-1
v_gene: TRBV19
abundance: NA
d_gene: NA
CDR3aa: CASSPRYTGDTVQF
CDR3nt: TGTGCCAGTAGTCCTCGGTACACTGGGGACACAGTCCAATTT

j_gene: TRBJ1-2
v_gene: TRBV23-1
abundance: few
d_gene: NA
CDR3aa: CASSQSPQAIYGYTF
CDR3nt: TGCGCCAGCAGTCAATCCCCCCAGGCGATCTATGGCTACACCTTC

j_gene: TRBJ1-3
v_gene: TRBV12-3/TRBV12-4
abundance: NA
d_gene: TRBD1
CDR3aa: CASRQGAGNTIYF
CDR3nt: TGTGCCAGCAGACAGGGGGCTGGAAACACCATATATTTT

j_gene: TRBJ1-3
v_gene: TRBV18
abundance: NA
d_gene: TRBD1
CDR3aa: CASSRTGGGTGNTIYF
CDR3nt: TGTGCCAGCTCGCGTACAGGGGGCGGCACTGGAAACACCATATATTTT

j_gene: TRBJ2-7
v_gene: TRBV12-5
abundance: once
d_gene: TRBD2
CDR3aa: CASGSSGGLSYEQYF
CDR3nt: TGTGCTAGTGGTTCTAGCGGGGGGCTCTCCTACGAGCAGTACTTC

j_gene: TRBJ2-2
v_gene: TRBV19
abundance: once
d_gene: NA
CDR3aa: CASNQNTGELFF
CDR3nt: TGTGCCAGTAATCAGAACACCGGGGAGCTGTTTTTT

j_gene: TRBJ1-6
v_gene: TRBV5-5
abundance: NA
d_gene: TRBD1
CDR3aa: CASSSGTGEFSYNSPLHF
CDR3nt: TGTGCCAGCAGCTCCGGGACAGGGGAATTCAGCTATAATTCACCCCTCCACTTT

j_gene: TRBJ1-2
v_gene: TRBV5-6
abundance: NA
d_gene: NA
CDR3aa: CASSFGQINYGYTF
CDR3nt: TGTGCCAGCAGCTTTGGCCAGATTAACTATGGCTACACCTTC

j_gene: TRBJ1-2
v_gene: TRBV11-2
abundance: NA
d_gene: NA
CDR3aa: CASSLGNRAGYTF
CDR3nt: TGTGCCAGCAGCTTAGGTAACAGGGCTGGCTACACCTTC

j_gene: TRBJ1-2
v_gene: TRBV5-4
abundance: NA
d_gene: NA
CDR3aa: CASSLVRGGGYGYTF
CDR3nt: TGTGCCAGCAGCTTGGTGAGAGGCGGGGGCTATGGCTACACCTTC

j_gene: TRBJ2-5
v_gene: TRBV11-3
abundance: NA
d_gene: TRBD2
CDR3aa: CASSARGTSGETQYF
CDR3nt: TGTGCCAGCAGCGCAAGGGGGACTAGCGGGGAGACCCAGTACTTC

j_gene: TRBJ2-7
v_gene: TRBV15
abundance: NA
d_gene: TRBD2
CDR3aa: CATSRDRAGAGEQYF
CDR3nt: TGTGCCACCAGCAGAGACAGAGCGGGGGCAGGAGAGCAGTACTTC

j_gene: TRBJ1-2
v_gene: TRBV4-3
abundance: NA
d_gene: NA
CDR3aa: CASSQDLGGATRGYTF
CDR3nt: TGCGCCAGCAGCCAAGATCTCGGGGGGGCGACGAGGGGCTACACCTTC

j_gene: TRBJ2-5
v_gene: TRBV4-2
abundance: NA
d_gene: NA
CDR3aa: CASSQLANQETQYF
CDR3nt: TGTGCCAGCAGCCAATTGGCCAACCAAGAGACCCAGTACTTC

j_gene: TRBJ1-4
v_gene: TRBV19
abundance: NA
d_gene: TRBD1
CDR3aa: CASSDSGTGVEKLFF
CDR3nt: TGTGCCAGTAGTGATTCCGGGACAGGGGTTGAAAAACTGTTTTTT

j_gene: TRBJ1-1
v_gene: TRBV10-3
abundance: NA
d_gene: NA
CDR3aa: CAISEGQGKNTEAFF
CDR3nt: TGTGCCATCAGTGAGGGCCAGGGGAAGAACACTGAAGCTTTCTTT

j_gene: TRBJ1-1
v_gene: TRBV5-1
abundance: NA
d_gene: TRBD1
CDR3aa: CASSLGPGTGSEAFF
CDR3nt: TGCGCCAGCAGCTTGGGGCCAGGGACAGGGAGTGAAGCTTTCTTT

j_gene: TRBJ2-1
v_gene: TRBV18
abundance: NA
d_gene: TRBD1
CDR3aa: CASSPRDSPNNEQFF
CDR3nt: TGTGCCAGCTCACCCCGGGACAGTCCTAACAATGAGCAGTTCTTC

j_gene: TRBJ1-1
v_gene: TRBV27
abundance: NA
d_gene: NA
CDR3aa: CASSPRQGFPEAFF
CDR3nt: TGTGCCAGCAGTCCGAGGCAGGGGTTCCCTGAAGCTTTCTTT

j_gene: TRBJ1-2
v_gene: TRBV19
abundance: NA
d_gene: NA
CDR3aa: CASSYSQGYGYTF
CDR3nt: TGTGCCAGTAGCTACTCACAGGGCTATGGCTACACCTTC

j_gene: TRBJ2-7
v_gene: TRBV18
abundance: once
d_gene: TRBD1
CDR3aa: CTSSPRWQGAYEQYF
CDR3nt: TGTACCAGCTCACCAAGGTGGCAGGGGGCCTACGAGCAGTACTTC

j_gene: TRBJ2-2
v_gene: TRBV23-1
abundance: once
d_gene: NA
CDR3aa: CASTKGGALDTGELFF
CDR3nt: TGCGCCAGCACCAAGGGGGGGGCTTTGGACACCGGGGAGCTGTTTTTT

j_gene: TRBJ2-1
v_gene: TRBV3-1/TRBV3-2
abundance: NA
d_gene: TRBD2
CDR3aa: CASSPRGLAGVGQFF
CDR3nt: TGTGCCAGCAGCCCTAGAGGACTAGCGGGGGTTGGGCAGTTCTTC

j_gene: TRBJ1-6
v_gene: TRBV11-2
abundance: NA
d_gene: TRBD1
CDR3aa: CASSSRQGTNSPLHF
CDR3nt: TGTGCCAGCAGCTCAAGACAGGGGACCAATTCACCCCTCCACTTT

j_gene: TRBJ1-2
v_gene: TRBV7-3
abundance: NA
d_gene: TRBD1
CDR3aa: CASSLRDRGQAPYGYTF
CDR3nt: TGTGCCAGCAGCTTAAGGGACAGGGGGCAAGCCCCCTATGGCTACACCTTC

j_gene: TRBJ2-2
v_gene: TRBV6-1
abundance: NA
d_gene: TRBD1
CDR3aa: CASSEWDRATGELFF
CDR3nt: TGTGCCAGCAGTGAATGGGACAGGGCGACCGGGGAGCTGTTTTTT

j_gene: TRBJ1-5
v_gene: TRBV5-8
abundance: NA
d_gene: NA
CDR3aa: CASSLQQDNYSNQPQHF
CDR3nt: TGTGCCAGCAGCTTACAACAGGATAACTATAGCAATCAGCCCCAGCATTTT

j_gene: TRBJ2-1
v_gene: TRBV3-1/TRBV3-2
abundance: NA
d_gene: TRBD2
CDR3aa: CASSQEKAGGHYNEQFF
CDR3nt: TGTGCCAGCAGCCAAGAGAAGGCGGGGGGGCACTACAATGAGCAGTTCTTC

j_gene: TRBJ1-1
v_gene: TRBV4-3
abundance: NA
d_gene: NA
CDR3aa: CASSQGVATEAFF
CDR3nt: TGCGCCAGCAGCCAAGGGGTAGCCACTGAAGCTTTCTTT

j_gene: TRBJ1-2
v_gene: TRBV4-1
abundance: once
d_gene: TRBD1
CDR3aa: CASSQVGQGGYTF
CDR3nt: TGCGCCAGCAGCCAAGTTGGACAGGGTGGCTACACCTTC